Each of the 6 T cell receptor beta chains below was sequenced from the same sample in a study of shared clonotypes between healthy human individuals. The data were produced by immunoSEQ multiplex PCR, yet TCRdb's version contains in-frame clones alone and is incomplete. The sample holds 400,000 to 600,000 clones, about three quarters seen once. Sequencing used PBMCs. These TCRs come from a middle-aged woman in good health. Some clones in this sample may be carry-over from other donors' samples.

This clone has a single count. The genes are TRBV11-2 and TRBJ2-7; TRBD2 matches at 10 bases. The CDR3 is made up of 15 amino acids. V gave up 4 bases and J gave up 6 bases; unmatched junction bases: 9. Germline lookup yields CDR1 SGHAT and CDR2 FQNNGV. The CDR3 nucleotides read TGTGCCAGCAGCTCCGCGGGGACTAGCGAGGGCGAGCAGTACTTC. Amino acid sequence: CASSSAGTSEGEQYF.

V usage is TRBV6-6 and J usage is TRBJ1-5; 7 nucleotides agree with TRBD1. V lost 6 bases to trimming and J lost 2 bases; unmatched junction nucleotides: 10. CDR1 and CDR2 (germline): MNHNY, SVGAGI (reference sequence). This CDR3 region has 16 residues. CDR3 sequence: CASRATGDVGNQPQHF. The CDR3 DNA is TGTGCCAGCAGGGCCACAGGGGACGTTGGCAATCAGCCCCAGCATTTT.

The gene calls are TRBV10-3 and TRBJ1-1, with 7 bases fitting TRBD1. This CDR3 spans 14 amino acids. Germline V gene data show CDR1 as ENHRY and CDR2 as SYGVKD. V lost 6 bases to trimming and J lost 5 bases; unmatched junction nucleotides: 9. In DNA form, the CDR3 reads TGTGCCATCAGGGAGGGGGCGGCGGAGACTGAAGCTTTCTTT. Translating it yields CAIREGAAETEAFF.

The rearrangement uses TRBV10-3 and TRBJ2-3; D call uncertain. CDR1 and CDR2 from the germline V gene are ENHRY and SYGVKD. CDR3 length: 14 residues. The V end was cut by 5 bases, the J end by 3 bases, with 12 bases between. The CDR3 reads CAISPSGATDTQYF. CDR3 DNA: TGTGCCATCAGTCCCTCGGGTGCAACAGATACGCAGTATTTT.

This clone was observed once. The junction does not match germline at one end; this may be a read error. The rearrangement links TRBV27 to TRBJ2-5, with D tentatively TRBD2 (5 bases). Germline CDR1 MNHEY, CDR2 SMNVEV (reference sequence). The CDR3 contains 14 residues. DNA for the CDR3: TGTGCCAGCAGTCCAACCGGGATACAAGAGGCCCAGTACTTC. This translates into CASSPTGIQEAQYF.

The J gene is TRBJ1-1, the V gene TRBV5-1; TRBD1 agrees at 9 bases. The CDR3 covers 16 residues. CDR1 SGHRS and CDR2 YFSETQ come from the germline V gene. V gave up 5 bases and J gave up 6 bases; unmatched junction bases: 14. The CDR3 here is CASRPTGGSSKAEAFF. The DNA of the CDR3 is TGCGCCAGCAGACCCACAGGGGGCTCTAGCAAGGCTGAAGCTTTCTTT.